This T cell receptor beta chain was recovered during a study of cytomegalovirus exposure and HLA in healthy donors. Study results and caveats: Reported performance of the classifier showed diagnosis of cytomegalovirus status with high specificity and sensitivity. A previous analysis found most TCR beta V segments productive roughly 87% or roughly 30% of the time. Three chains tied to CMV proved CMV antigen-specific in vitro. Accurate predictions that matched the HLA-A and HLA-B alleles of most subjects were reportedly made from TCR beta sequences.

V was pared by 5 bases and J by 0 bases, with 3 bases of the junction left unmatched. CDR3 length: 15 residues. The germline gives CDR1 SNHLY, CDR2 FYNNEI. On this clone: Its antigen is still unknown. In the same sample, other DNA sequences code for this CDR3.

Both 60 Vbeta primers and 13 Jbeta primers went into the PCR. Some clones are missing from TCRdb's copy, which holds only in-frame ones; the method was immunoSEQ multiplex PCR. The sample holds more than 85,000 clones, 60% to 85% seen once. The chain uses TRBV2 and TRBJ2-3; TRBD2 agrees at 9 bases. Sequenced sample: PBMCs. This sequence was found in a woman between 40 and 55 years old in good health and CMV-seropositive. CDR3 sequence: CASSPTSGSTDTQYF. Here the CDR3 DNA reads TGTGCCAGCAGTCCAACTAGCGGGAGCACAGATACGCAGTATTTT.